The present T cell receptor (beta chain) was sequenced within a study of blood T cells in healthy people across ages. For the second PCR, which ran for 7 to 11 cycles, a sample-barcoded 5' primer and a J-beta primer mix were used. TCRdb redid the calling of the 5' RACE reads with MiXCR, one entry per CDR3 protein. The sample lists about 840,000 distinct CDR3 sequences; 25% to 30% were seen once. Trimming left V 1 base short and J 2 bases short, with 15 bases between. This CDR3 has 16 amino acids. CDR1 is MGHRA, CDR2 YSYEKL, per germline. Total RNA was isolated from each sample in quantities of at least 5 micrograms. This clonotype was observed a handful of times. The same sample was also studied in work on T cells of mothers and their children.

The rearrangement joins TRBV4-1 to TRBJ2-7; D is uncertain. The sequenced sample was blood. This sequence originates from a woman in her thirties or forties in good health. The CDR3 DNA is TGCGCCAGCAGCCAAGCAAGTCCTGGTATGACCTACGAGCAGTACTTC. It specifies CASSQASPGMTYEQYF.